The rows below give T cell receptor beta chains drawn from one sample of a study of T cell repertoires in cytomegalovirus infection. These TCRs' antigens remain unknown. TCRdb re-called the reads through MiXCR, storing one row per CDR3 protein. The profile shows 340,000 or so distinct CDR3 sequences, around 25% of them singletons. Sequencing was performed on cultured PBMCs, taken from culture after CMV antigen stimulation. The receptors were gathered from a human donor in good health (CMV status not recorded). Some clones in this sample may be carry-over from other donors' samples. The CDR3 runs from the conserved cysteine through the conserved F or W. A D gene is named only where the DNA matches it firmly. Clone size, where shown, is once, few, many, or a class for clones that have expanded.

abundance	v_gene	d_gene	j_gene	CDR3aa	CDR3nt
few	TRBV5-1	-	TRBJ2-7	CASSLGAGINYEQYF	TGCGCCAGCAGCTTGGGGGCAGGGATAAACTACGAGCAGTACTTC
-	TRBV25-1	TRBD1	TRBJ1-2	CASSQLDRVYGYTF	TGTGCCAGCAGTCAACTTGACAGGGTCTATGGCTACACCTTC
-	TRBV7-3	TRBD2	TRBJ2-1	CASSVSGRTDGEQFF	TGTGCCAGCAGCGTTAGCGGGAGGACCGACGGTGAGCAGTTCTTC
-	TRBV20-1	TRBD2	TRBJ2-5	CSTVLPGGLETQYF	TGCAGTACCGTACTGCCGGGAGGACTGGAGACCCAGTACTTC
-	TRBV7-2	-	TRBJ1-3	CASSKRQPHSGNTIYF	TGTGCCAGCAGCAAACGACAGCCCCACTCTGGAAACACCATATATTTT
-	TRBV15	TRBD2	TRBJ2-4	CATSRDLLAGALQYF	TGTGCCACCAGCAGAGATTTGCTAGCGGGAGCGCTTCAGTACTTC
-	TRBV15	TRBD2	TRBJ2-5	CATSRGTRPETQYF	TGTGCCACCAGCAGAGGGACTAGACCAGAGACCCAGTACTTC
few	TRBV10-1	-	TRBJ2-1	CASSVGGRSNNEQFF	TGCGCCAGCAGTGTAGGAGGGAGGTCGAACAATGAGCAGTTCTTC
many	TRBV7-2	-	TRBJ1-4	CASSLGGINEKLFF	TGTGCCAGCAGCTTAGGGGGGATCAACGAAAAACTGTTTTTT
many	TRBV7-2	-	TRBJ1-2	CASSRTGANYGYTF	TGTGCCAGCAGCCGAACGGGGGCTAACTATGGCTACACCTTC
few	TRBV27	TRBD2	TRBJ2-5	CASSPVGLAGDETQYF	TGTGCCAGCAGCCCGGTGGGACTAGCGGGAGATGAGACCCAGTACTTC
-	TRBV7-2	TRBD2	TRBJ2-5	CASSSGTSGAGRLTQYF	TGTGCCAGCAGCTCCGGGACTAGCGGGGCGGGAAGATTGACCCAGTACTTC
medium-sized	TRBV5-6	-	TRBJ1-6	CASSLYSGILHF	TGTGCCAGCAGCTTGTATTCAGGGATTCTCCACTTT
-	TRBV11-2	TRBD2	TRBJ2-2	CASSFSGTGIGELFF	TGTGCCAGCAGCTTTAGCGGGACGGGGATCGGGGAGCTGTTTTTT
few	TRBV4-3	-	TRBJ1-1	CASSQDLNTEAFF	TGCGCCAGCAGCCAAGATTTGAACACTGAAGCTTTCTTT
few	TRBV5-4	TRBD1	TRBJ2-5	CASRHSGGQGLAETQYF	TGTGCCAGCAGACACTCCGGGGGACAGGGGTTGGCGGAGACCCAGTACTTC
many	TRBV7-2	TRBD2	TRBJ2-1	CASSPRTSIKGNEQFF	TGTGCCAGCAGCCCTAGGACTAGCATCAAGGGGAATGAGCAGTTCTTC
-	TRBV11-3	-	TRBJ2-3	CASSTTDTDTQYF	TGTGCCAGCAGCACCACAGACACAGATACGCAGTATTTT
few	TRBV7-2	-	TRBJ2-3	CASSLAPTQSTDTQYF	TGTGCCAGCAGCTTAGCTCCGACGCAAAGCACAGATACGCAGTATTTT
many	TRBV7-2	-	TRBJ2-5	CASSFAFTTNYNF	TGTGCCAGCAGCTTCGCTTTCACGACTAACTATAACTTC
-	TRBV6-1	-	TRBJ2-3	CASALRELLTQYF	TGTGCCAGCGCTCTACGGGAACTCCTCACGCAGTATTTT
-	TRBV4-1	TRBD1	TRBJ2-1	CASSQRIPGQGAHDNEQFF	TGCGCCAGCAGCCAGAGAATCCCGGGACAGGGGGCTCACGACAATGAGCAGTTCTTC
-	TRBV7-2	-	TRBJ2-2	CASSRTRAGELFF	TGTGCCAGCAGCCGCACTAGAGCCGGGGAGCTGTTTTTT
few	TRBV19	TRBD1	TRBJ1-5	CASMETGRLPQHF	TGTGCCAGTATGGAGACAGGGAGACTGCCCCAGCATTTT
few	TRBV28	TRBD2	TRBJ2-1	CASRLAGGPSNEQFF	TGTGCCAGCAGACTAGCGGGAGGGCCCTCCAATGAGCAGTTCTTC
-	TRBV4-2	-	TRBJ2-5	CASSQGQAQETQYF	TGTGCCAGCAGCCAAGGACAGGCCCAAGAGACCCAGTACTTC
many	TRBV5-1	-	TRBJ2-1	CASSLTGVGNEQFF	TGCGCCAGCAGCTTAACGGGAGTAGGAAATGAGCAGTTCTTC
-	TRBV19	TRBD2	TRBJ2-1	CASSIVWLAGGPTYNEQFF	TGTGCCAGTAGTATAGTATGGCTAGCGGGAGGGCCGACTTACAATGAGCAGTTCTTC
-	TRBV7-2	TRBD1	TRBJ1-1	CASSRGTGGTGAFF	TGTGCCAGCAGCCGAGGGACAGGGGGCACCGGAGCTTTCTTT
-	TRBV5-1	-	TRBJ2-6	CASSLVGHTKSNVLTF	TGCGCCAGCAGCTTGGTGGGGCACACCAAGTCCAACGTCCTGACTTTC
few	TRBV10-3	-	TRBJ2-2	CAIKETANTGELFF	TGTGCCATCAAAGAGACAGCGAACACCGGGGAGCTGTTTTTT
few	TRBV5-4	-	TRBJ2-3	CASSLSRATDTQYF	TGTGCCAGCAGCTTGTCGCGCGCAACAGATACGCAGTATTTT
-	TRBV19	-	TRBJ1-2	CASSPGHKDGYTF	TGTGCCAGTAGTCCGGGACATAAGGATGGCTACACCTTC
many	TRBV7-2	-	TRBJ2-1	CASSFQRNSYNEQFF	TGTGCCAGCAGCTTCCAGCGTAACTCCTACAATGAGCAGTTCTTC
-	TRBV28	-	TRBJ1-1	CASPGQRGAFF	TGTGCCAGCCCAGGACAACGGGGAGCTTTCTTT
few	TRBV15	TRBD2	TRBJ2-1	CATSRLAGRHEQFF	TGTGCCACCAGCCGACTAGCGGGTCGCCATGAGCAGTTCTTC
-	TRBV10-3	TRBD1	TRBJ1-1	CAISESKQGITEAFF	TGTGCCATCAGTGAGTCGAAACAGGGGATCACTGAAGCTTTCTTT
-	TRBV7-4	-	TRBJ2-3	CASSLQQGTDTQYF	TGTGCCAGCAGCTTACAGCAGGGTACAGATACGCAGTATTTT
-	TRBV4-3	-	TRBJ2-1	CASSLDGVGFDNEQFF	TGCGCCAGCAGCCTAGATGGGGTGGGGTTTGACAATGAGCAGTTCTTC
few	TRBV6-2/TRBV6-3	-	TRBJ1-2	CASSYSSLGQAYGYTF	TGTGCCAGCAGTTACTCGAGCCTGGGACAAGCCTATGGCTACACCTTC
-	TRBV6-2/TRBV6-3	TRBD2	TRBJ2-3	CASTTGTSGTDTQYF	TGTGCCAGCACTACCGGGACTAGCGGGACAGATACGCAGTATTTT